This T cell receptor (beta chain) comes out of a study of metastatic and nonmetastatic thyroid tumors. Patients were all untreated before their thyroid surgery. There are 16 residues in the CDR3. The V gene's germline CDR1 is MNHEY and CDR2 SMNVEV (reference sequence). Trimming stripped 3 bases from V and 4 bases from J, with 19 bases between. TCRdb reanalyzed the PCR reads with MiXCR. The sample has 45,000 to 50,000 clones; less than 25% are singletons. This clone was detected many times. The specimen was blood. This clonotype was sampled from a male donor with papillary thyroid cancer or a benign thyroid nodule (not recorded which). Some clones in this sample may be carry-over from other donors' samples. The chain uses TRBV27 and TRBJ2-7; perhaps TRBD2 as D (5 bases). As DNA, the CDR3 is TGTGCCAGCAGTTTGGGCCGGACCTCTCGGGGTTACGAGCAGTACTTC. Its protein product is CASSLGRTSRGYEQYF.